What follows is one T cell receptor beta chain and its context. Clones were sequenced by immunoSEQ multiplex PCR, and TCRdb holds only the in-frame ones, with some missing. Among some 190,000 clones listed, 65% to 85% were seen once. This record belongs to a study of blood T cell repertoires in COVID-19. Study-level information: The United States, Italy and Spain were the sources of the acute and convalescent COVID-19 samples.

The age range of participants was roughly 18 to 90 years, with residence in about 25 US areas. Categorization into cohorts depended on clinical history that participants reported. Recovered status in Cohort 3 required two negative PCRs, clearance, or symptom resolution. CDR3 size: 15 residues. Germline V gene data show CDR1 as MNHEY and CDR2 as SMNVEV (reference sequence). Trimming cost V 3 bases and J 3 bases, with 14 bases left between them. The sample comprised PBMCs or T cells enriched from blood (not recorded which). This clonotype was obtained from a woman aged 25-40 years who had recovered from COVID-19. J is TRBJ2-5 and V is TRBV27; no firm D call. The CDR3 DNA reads TGTGCCAGCAGTTTGCAGGCTTGGAAGAAAGAGACCCAGTACTTC. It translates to CASSLQAWKKETQYF.